What follows is one T cell receptor beta chain and its context. The data belong to a study of OX40 agonist ivuxolimab in advanced cancers. The wider study: In this trial design, patients received ivuxolimab intravenously at 0.01 to 10 mg/kg every 2 weeks. A mean age of about 56 years, range about 20 to 85, was recorded, and 70% to 85% were male.

Trimming cost V 0 bases and J 4 bases, with 16 bases left between them. This CDR3 spans 16 amino acids. Germline V CDR1 and CDR2: SGDLS, YYNGEE. Profiled with immunoSEQ multiplex PCR; TCRdb holds only in-frame clones, not every one. The table has 55,000 to 70,000 clones, around four fifths seen once. The input for sequencing was CD4+ or CD8+ T cells sorted from blood, taken in a trial of the OX40 agonist ivuxolimab. The chain recombines TRBV9 with TRBJ2-5, with D perhaps TRBD1 or TRBD2 (6 bases each). The TCR sequence derives from an adult with an advanced solid tumor such as melanoma, head and neck, liver or kidney cancer. In nucleotides, the CDR3 is TGTGCCAGCAGCGTAGAAGGGGGGAGGACGGTAGAGACCCAGTACTTC. Protein sequence: CASSVEGGRTVETQYF.